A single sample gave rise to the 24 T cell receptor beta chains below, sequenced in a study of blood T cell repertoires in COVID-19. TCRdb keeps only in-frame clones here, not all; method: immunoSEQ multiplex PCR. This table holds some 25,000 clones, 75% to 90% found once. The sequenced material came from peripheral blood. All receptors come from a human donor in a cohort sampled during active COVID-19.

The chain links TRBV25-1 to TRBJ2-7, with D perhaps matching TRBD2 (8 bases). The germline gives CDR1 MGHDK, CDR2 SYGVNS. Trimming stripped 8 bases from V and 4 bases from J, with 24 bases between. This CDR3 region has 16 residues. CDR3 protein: CASSGGDTGDFYEQYF. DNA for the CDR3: TGTGCCAGCTCGGGGGGGGATACAGGGGACTTTTACGAGCAGTACTTC.

The CDR3 DNA sequence: TGCGCCAGCAGCCAAGGGGTGGGGGAGGGCTACGAGCAGTACTTC. Residues: CASSQGVGEGYEQYF. The chain couples TRBV4-1 to TRBJ2-7, with 7 positions matching TRBD2. The CDR3 spans 15 residues. CDR1 and CDR2 from the germline V gene are MGHRA and YSYEKL. The V and J ends lost 1 base and 3 bases, in that order; junction bases with no gene match: 6.

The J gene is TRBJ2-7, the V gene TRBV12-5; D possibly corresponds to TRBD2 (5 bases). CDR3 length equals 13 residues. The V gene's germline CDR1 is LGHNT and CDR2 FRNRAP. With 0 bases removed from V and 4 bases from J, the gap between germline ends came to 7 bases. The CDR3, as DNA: TGTGCTAGTGGTTTGGTGGGAGAGTACGAGCAGTACTTC. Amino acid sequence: CASGLVGEYEQYF.

The CDR3 DNA follows: TGTGCCTGGACTAGCGGCCAAGAGACCCAGTACTTC. Translated, it gives CAWTSGQETQYF. The chain has TRBV30 and TRBJ2-5; 7 nucleotides align to TRBD2. Trimming took 4 bases from V and 1 from J; bases not matched to a gene: 0. The CDR3 is 12 amino acids. CDR1 is GTSNPN and CDR2 is SVGIG in the germline V gene (reference sequence).

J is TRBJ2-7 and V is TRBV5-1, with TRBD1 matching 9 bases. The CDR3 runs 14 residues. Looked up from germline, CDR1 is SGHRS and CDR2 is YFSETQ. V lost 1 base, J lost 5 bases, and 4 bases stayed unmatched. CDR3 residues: CASSLYDRGDEQYF. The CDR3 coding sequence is TGCGCCAGCAGCTTGTATGACAGGGGGGACGAGCAGTACTTC.

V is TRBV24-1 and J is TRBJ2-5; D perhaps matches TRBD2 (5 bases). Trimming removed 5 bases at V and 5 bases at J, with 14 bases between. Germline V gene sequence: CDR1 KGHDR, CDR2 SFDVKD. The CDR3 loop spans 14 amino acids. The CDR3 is CATSGRSLVETQYF. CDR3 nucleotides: TGTGCCACCAGTGGGAGGTCTTTAGTTGAGACCCAGTACTTC.

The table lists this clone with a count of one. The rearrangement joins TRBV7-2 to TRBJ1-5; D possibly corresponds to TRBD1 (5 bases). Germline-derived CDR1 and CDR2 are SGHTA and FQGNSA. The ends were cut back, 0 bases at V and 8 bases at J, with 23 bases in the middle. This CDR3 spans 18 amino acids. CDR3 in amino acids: CASSLAGSLAAGREPQHF. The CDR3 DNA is TGTGCCAGCAGCTTAGCTGGGAGTCTTGCGGCAGGGAGGGAGCCCCAGCATTTT.

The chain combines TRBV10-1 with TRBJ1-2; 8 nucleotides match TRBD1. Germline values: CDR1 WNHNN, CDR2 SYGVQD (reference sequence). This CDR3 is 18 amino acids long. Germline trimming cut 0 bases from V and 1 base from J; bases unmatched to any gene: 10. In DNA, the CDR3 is TGCGCCAGCAGTGAGTCGGATCGGGCGACAGGGGATAACTATGGCTACACCTTC. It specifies CASSESDRATGDNYGYTF.

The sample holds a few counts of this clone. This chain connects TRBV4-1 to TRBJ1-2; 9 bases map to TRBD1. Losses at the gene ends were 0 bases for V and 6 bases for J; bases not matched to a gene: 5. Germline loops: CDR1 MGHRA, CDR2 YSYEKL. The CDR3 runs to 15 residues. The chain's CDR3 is CASSQDDRGGNGYTF. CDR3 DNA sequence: TGCGCCAGCAGCCAAGATGACAGGGGGGGGAATGGCTACACCTTC.

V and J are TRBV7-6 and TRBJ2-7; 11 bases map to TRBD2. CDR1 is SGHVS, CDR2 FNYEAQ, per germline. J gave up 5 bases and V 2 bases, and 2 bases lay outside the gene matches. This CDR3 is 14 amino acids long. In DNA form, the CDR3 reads TGTGCCAGCAGCTTATTACTAGCGGGAGACGAGCAGTACTTC. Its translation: CASSLLLAGDEQYF.

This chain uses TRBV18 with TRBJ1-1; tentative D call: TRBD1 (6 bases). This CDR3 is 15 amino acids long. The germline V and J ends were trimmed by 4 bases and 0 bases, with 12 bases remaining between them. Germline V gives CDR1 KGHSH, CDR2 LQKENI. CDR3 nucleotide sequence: TGTGCCAGCTCACACAGGGTTAATATGAACACTGAAGCTTTCTTT. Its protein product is CASSHRVNMNTEAFF. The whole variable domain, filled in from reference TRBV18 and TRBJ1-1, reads NAGVMQNPRHLVRRRGQEARLRCSPMKGHSHVYWYRQLPEEGLKFMVYLQKENIIDESGMPKERFSAEFPKEGPSILRIQQVVRGDSAAYFCASSHRVNMNTEAFFGQGTRLTVV.

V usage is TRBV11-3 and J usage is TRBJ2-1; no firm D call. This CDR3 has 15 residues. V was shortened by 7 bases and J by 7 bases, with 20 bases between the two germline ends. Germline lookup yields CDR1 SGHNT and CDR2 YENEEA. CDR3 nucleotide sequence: TGTGCCAGCACCCCGGTTGGCCGCCGGGTGAATGAGCAGTTCTTC. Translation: CASTPVGRRVNEQFF.

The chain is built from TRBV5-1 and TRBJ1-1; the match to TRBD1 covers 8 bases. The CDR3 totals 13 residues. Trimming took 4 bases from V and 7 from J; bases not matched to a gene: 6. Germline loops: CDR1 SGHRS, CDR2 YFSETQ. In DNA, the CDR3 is TGCGCCAGCAGCCCCGGGACAGGACTTGAAGCTTTCTTT. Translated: CASSPGTGLEAFF.

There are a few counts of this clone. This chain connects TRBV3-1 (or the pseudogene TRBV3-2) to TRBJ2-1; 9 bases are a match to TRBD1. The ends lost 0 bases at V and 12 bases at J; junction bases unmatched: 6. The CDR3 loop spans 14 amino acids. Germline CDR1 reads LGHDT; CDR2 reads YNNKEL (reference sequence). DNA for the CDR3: TGTGCCAGCAGCCAAGATATGGGACAGGGCCGGCAGTTCTTC. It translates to CASSQDMGQGRQFF.

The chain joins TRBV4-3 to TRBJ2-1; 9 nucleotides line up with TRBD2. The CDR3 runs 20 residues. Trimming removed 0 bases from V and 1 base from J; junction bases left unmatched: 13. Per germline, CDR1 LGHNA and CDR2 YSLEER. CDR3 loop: CASSQEGGLARARSYNEQFF. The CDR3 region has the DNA TGCGCCAGCAGCCAAGAAGGGGGACTAGCCCGAGCCAGGTCCTACAATGAGCAGTTCTTC.

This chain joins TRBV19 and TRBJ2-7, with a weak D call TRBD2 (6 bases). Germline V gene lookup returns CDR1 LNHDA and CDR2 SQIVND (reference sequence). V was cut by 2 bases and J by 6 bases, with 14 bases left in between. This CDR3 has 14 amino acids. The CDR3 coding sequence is TGTGCCAGTAGTATAAGGGGTGGGGGAGGCGAGCAGTACTTC. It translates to CASSIRGGGGEQYF.

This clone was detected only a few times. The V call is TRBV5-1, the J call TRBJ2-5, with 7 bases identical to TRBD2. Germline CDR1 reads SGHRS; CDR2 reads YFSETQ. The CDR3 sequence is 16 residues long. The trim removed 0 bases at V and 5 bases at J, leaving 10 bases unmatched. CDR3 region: CASSLEPGLGSETQYF. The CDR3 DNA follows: TGCGCCAGCAGCTTGGAACCCGGACTAGGGTCCGAGACCCAGTACTTC. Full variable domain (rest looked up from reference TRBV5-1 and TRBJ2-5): KAGVTQTPRYLIKTRGQQVTLSCSPISGHRSVSWYQQTPGQGLQFLFEYFSETQRNKGNFPGRFSGRQFSNSRSEMNVSTLELGDSALYLCASSLEPGLGSETQYFGPGTRLLVL.

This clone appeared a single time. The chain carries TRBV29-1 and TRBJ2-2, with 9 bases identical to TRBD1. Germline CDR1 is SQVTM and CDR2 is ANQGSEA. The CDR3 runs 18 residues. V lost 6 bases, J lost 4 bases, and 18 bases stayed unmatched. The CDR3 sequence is CSVDRGAGSAGGTGELFF. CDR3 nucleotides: TGCAGCGTGGACAGGGGCGCGGGATCAGCCGGGGGCACCGGGGAGCTGTTTTTT.

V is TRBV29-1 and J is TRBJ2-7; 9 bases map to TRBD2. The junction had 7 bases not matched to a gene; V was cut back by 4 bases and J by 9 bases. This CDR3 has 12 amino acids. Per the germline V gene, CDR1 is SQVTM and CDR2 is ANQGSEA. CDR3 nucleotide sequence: TGCAGCGTTGCGACTAGCGGAGGGGTGCAGTACTTC. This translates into CSVATSGGVQYF.

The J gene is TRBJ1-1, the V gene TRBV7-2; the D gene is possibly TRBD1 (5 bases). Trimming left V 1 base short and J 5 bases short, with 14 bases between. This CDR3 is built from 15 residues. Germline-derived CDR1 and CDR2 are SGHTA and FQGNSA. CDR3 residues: CASSLGQGGRTEAFF. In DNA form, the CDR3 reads TGTGCCAGCAGCTTAGGGCAGGGTGGGAGGACTGAAGCTTTCTTT.

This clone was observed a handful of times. The CDR3: CASSLVADTQYF. In DNA, the CDR3 is TGTGCCAGCAGCTTGGTTGCGGATACGCAGTATTTT. This chain connects TRBV5-4 to TRBJ2-3; D is undetermined. Germline loops: CDR1 SGHNT, CDR2 YYREEE (reference sequence). The V gene lost 0 bases and the J gene lost 6 bases, with 5 bases spanning the gap. The CDR3 runs to 12 residues.

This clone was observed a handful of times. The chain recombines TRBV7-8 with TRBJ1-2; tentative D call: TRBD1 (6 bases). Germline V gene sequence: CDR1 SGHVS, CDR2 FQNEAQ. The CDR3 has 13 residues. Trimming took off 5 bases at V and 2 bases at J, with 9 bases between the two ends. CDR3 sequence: CASSEDRNYGYTF. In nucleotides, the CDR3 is TGTGCCAGCAGCGAAGACAGGAACTATGGCTACACCTTC.

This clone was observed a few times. The CDR3 loop is CASSSRDKDTGELFF. The CDR3 nucleotides are TGTGCCAGCAGCTCACGGGACAAAGACACCGGGGAGCTGTTTTTT. This chain joins TRBV11-3 and TRBJ2-2, with D possibly being TRBD1 (6 bases). The V end lost 4 bases, the J end lost 3 bases, and 12 bases lay between the germline ends. The CDR3 is 15 amino acids. Germline-derived CDR1 and CDR2 are SGHNT and YENEEA.

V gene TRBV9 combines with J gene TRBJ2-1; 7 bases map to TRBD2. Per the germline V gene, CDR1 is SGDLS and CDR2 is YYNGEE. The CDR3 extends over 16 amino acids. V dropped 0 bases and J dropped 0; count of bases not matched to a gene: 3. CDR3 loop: CASSVGLAASYNEQFF. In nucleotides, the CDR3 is TGTGCCAGCAGCGTAGGGCTAGCGGCCTCCTACAATGAGCAGTTCTTC.